Listed below are T cell receptor beta chains from one sample, sequenced in a study of early stage breast cancer tumors. Assay: immunoSEQ multiplex PCR; the TCRdb copy retains only in-frame clones and omits some. The sample lists 40,000 to 60,000 clones; 83% were seen once. Sequenced sample: blood. The source is a person aged 45 to 60 with breast cancer. The conserved cysteine and the conserved F or W are not part of the CDR3 here.

V gene,J gene,CDR3 protein
TRBV19,TRBJ2-3,ASSIDRGHGTDTQY
TRBV2,TRBJ1-4,ASSGTGGEKLF
TRBV9,TRBJ2-3,ASSVGSGGGTDTQY
TRBV7-2,TRBJ2-2,ASSAVAGAGELF
TRBV19,TRBJ2-7,ASSIGWGPQNEQY
TRBV5-1,TRBJ1-2,ASSPGQGEGYT
TRBV27,TRBJ1-1,ASRIGQGQRTEAF
TRBV11-2,TRBJ2-7,ASSSVDLNRYEQY
TRBV7-9,TRBJ2-1,ASSLDGDEQF
TRBV7-2,TRBJ1-1,ASSLTGERTEAF
TRBV6-6,TRBJ2-3,ASRLGLSTDTQY
TRBV19,TRBJ2-1,ASSKTSGGDYNEQF
TRBV6-6,TRBJ2-1,ASSYSLPGNEQF
TRBV4-3,TRBJ2-5,ASSQEGRGGETQY
TRBV7-3,TRBJ2-7,ASSLGQYYEQY
TRBV7-9,TRBJ2-7,ASSATSYEQY
TRBV27,TRBJ2-4,ASSSLHRVGRNIQY
TRBV14,TRBJ2-3,ASSQVSARYTDTQY
TRBV7-2,TRBJ2-7,ASSRGLVVYEQY
TRBV28,TRBJ2-3,ASSLEVAGGRGDTQY
TRBV21-1,TRBJ2-2,ASSKVGGTNTGELF
TRBV5-1,TRBJ1-1,ASSLGEGAPNTEAF
TRBV15,TRBJ2-7,ATSSKSQPEQY
TRBV27,TRBJ2-6,ASSGWGTSGRSGANVLT
TRBV10-3,TRBJ2-7,AISDSWASSYEQY
TRBV5-1,TRBJ1-2,ASSLEMGLSSGYT